One T cell receptor (beta chain) is described in this entry. CDR1 is MDHEN, CDR2 SYDVKM, per germline. Trimming cost V 8 bases and J 3 bases, with 11 bases left between them. This CDR3 spans 13 amino acids. Per the original methods: The assay estimated nucleated cells by amplifying reference gene primers. Some clones are missing from TCRdb's copy, which holds only in-frame ones; the method was immunoSEQ multiplex PCR. The D gene and trimming were derived from the DNA, and the V and J assignments and clone size from that table. The data show 310,000 or so clones, around 86% seen once. This sample is drawn from a study of blood T cell repertoires in COVID-19. Study-wide background: Samples representing acute and convalescent COVID-19 were sourced from the United States, Italy and Spain. PBMCs, B-cell-depleted T cells, or T cells were the source of the cDNA or gDNA that made up the material.

The TCR comes from a man aged 45-65 years with active or convalescent COVID-19. Sequenced input: peripheral blood. The genes are TRBV28 and TRBJ1-5; D ambiguous. The CDR3 nucleotides are TGTGCCAGCTACAAAACCCTCAATCAGCCCCAGCATTTT. This translates into CASYKTLNQPQHF.